This T cell receptor (beta chain) was captured in a study of T cells in Graves' hyperthyroidism and ophthalmopathy. This clonotype was seen repeatedly, ten times or more. Its matching antigen is unknown. The CDR3 regions of TCR beta were amplified from RNA transcripts. In the first-round RT-PCR of the TCR CDR3, the HTBI primer set was used. From the multiplex PCR reads, TCRdb called clonotypes with MiXCR, one entry per CDR3 protein. In the table there are under 250,000 distinct CDR3 sequences, about 25% of which are singletons. V was pared by 2 bases and J by 1 base, with 11 bases between. In germline, CDR1 is MGHDK, CDR2 SYGVNS. The CDR3 length is 15 residues. Ophthalmopathy patients all had a Clinical Activity Score of at least 3, a NOSPECS grade of at least 4 and disease under 3 months old. Study results and limitations: The model made its ophthalmopathy prediction, and onset followed a median 6.5 months later.

The rearrangement joins TRBV25-1 to TRBJ2-5; D is possibly TRBD1 (6 bases). The sample taken for sequencing was blood. The clonotype was recovered from a woman between 40 and 55 years old with Graves' ophthalmopathy. The CDR3 reads CASSEPDRFQETQYF. The CDR3 DNA follows: TGTGCCAGCAGTGAACCAGACAGGTTCCAAGAGACCCAGTACTTC.